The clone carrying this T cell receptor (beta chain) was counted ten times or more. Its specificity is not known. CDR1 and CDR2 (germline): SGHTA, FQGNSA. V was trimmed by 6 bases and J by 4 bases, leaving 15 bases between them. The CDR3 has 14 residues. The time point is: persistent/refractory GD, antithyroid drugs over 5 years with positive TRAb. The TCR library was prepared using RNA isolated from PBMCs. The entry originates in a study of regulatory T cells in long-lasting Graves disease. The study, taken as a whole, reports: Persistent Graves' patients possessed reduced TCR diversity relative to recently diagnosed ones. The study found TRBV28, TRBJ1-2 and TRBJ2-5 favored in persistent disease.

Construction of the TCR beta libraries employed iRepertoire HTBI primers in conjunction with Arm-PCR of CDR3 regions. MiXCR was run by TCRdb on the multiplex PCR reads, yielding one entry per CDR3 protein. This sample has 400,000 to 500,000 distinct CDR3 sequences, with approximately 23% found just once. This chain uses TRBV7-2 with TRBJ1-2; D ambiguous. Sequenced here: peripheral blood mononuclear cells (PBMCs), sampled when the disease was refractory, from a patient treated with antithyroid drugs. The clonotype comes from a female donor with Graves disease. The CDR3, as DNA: TGTGCCAGCAGTTCACTAGTCTCGGGCTATGGCTACACCTTC. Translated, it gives CASSSLVSGYGYTF. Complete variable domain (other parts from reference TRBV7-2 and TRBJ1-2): GAGVSQSPSNKVTEKGKDVELRCDPISGHTALYWYRQSLGQGLEFLIYFQGNSAPDKSGLPSDRFSAERTGGSVSTLTIQRTQQEDSAVYLCASSSLVSGYGYTFGSGTRLTVV.